The 21 T cell receptor beta chains below were found in one sample sequenced in a study of cytomegalovirus exposure and HLA in healthy donors. The primer mix had 60 Vbeta and 13 Jbeta primers. The repertoire was sequenced with immunoSEQ multiplex PCR; TCRdb's copy has only in-frame clones and lacks some. This sample has tens of thousands of clones; approximately 67% occur once, and the top ten carry 4% to 4.5%. The material sequenced was PBMCs. These receptors came from a male donor in good health and CMV-seropositive.

The V call is TRBV19, the J call TRBJ2-5; TRBD1 aligns across 9 bases. The V and J ends lost 3 bases and 5 bases, in that order; junction bases with no gene match: 7. The CDR3 totals 15 residues. Germline-derived CDR1 and CDR2 are LNHDA and SQIVND (reference sequence). The CDR3 reads CASSILQGAWETQYF. As DNA, the CDR3 is TGTGCCAGTAGTATTCTACAGGGGGCGTGGGAGACCCAGTACTTC.

This clone was observed once. This sequence joins TRBV6-1 and TRBJ1-1, with D hard to call. Trimming removed 7 bases from V and 8 bases from J, with 23 bases in between. Germline CDR1 is MNHNS and CDR2 is SASEGT. The CDR3 consists of 15 residues. Here the CDR3 reads CASKWAGGKNAEAFF. The CDR3 DNA reads as TGTGCCAGCAAGTGGGCTGGAGGGAAGAATGCCGAAGCTTTCTTT.

The chain employs TRBV6-5 and TRBJ2-7, with TRBD1 matching over 12 bases. Germline V gives CDR1 MNHEY, CDR2 SVGAGI. The CDR3 length is 16 residues. The ends lost 2 bases at V and 4 bases at J; junction bases unmatched: 6. The CDR3 DNA is TGTGCCAGCAGTTACGGGGGGACAGGGGGCGGGTACGAGCAGTACTTC. It translates to CASSYGGTGGGYEQYF.

Comment on this clone: One end of the junction does not line up with germline, which may come from a read error. The chain uses TRBV27 and TRBJ2-1; 10 bases match TRBD2. Germline V lookup: CDR1 MNHEY, CDR2 SMNVEV (reference sequence). The CDR3 contains 13 residues. CDR3 in DNA: TGTGCCAGCAGTCGACCTAGCGGGGGTTCCCCGGTCTTC. Translating gives CASSRPSGGSPVF.

This clone was counted between two and nine times. V usage is TRBV6-1 and J usage is TRBJ2-7, with D perhaps matching TRBD1 (5 bases). V dropped 6 bases and J dropped 6 bases, with 12 bases sitting between them. Looked up from germline, CDR1 is MNHNS and CDR2 is SASEGT. The CDR3 has 12 amino acids. The CDR3 DNA sequence: TGTGCCAGCAGATTTACAGGAACCGAGCAGTACTTC. Amino acid sequence: CASRFTGTEQYF.

In its sample, this clone was seen a few times. The chain employs TRBV5-1 and TRBJ2-1; tentative D call: TRBD1 (6 bases). The CDR3 covers 15 residues. The ends were cut back, 0 bases at V and 1 base at J, with 8 bases in the middle. Germline CDR1 SGHRS, CDR2 YFSETQ. CDR3 residues: CASSLDRESYNEQFF. In DNA form, the CDR3 reads TGCGCCAGCAGCTTGGACAGGGAATCCTACAATGAGCAGTTCTTC.

The chain joins TRBV5-5 to TRBJ1-2; no firm D call. Germline CDR1 SGHKS, CDR2 YYEKEE (reference sequence). V was cut by 0 bases and J by 10 bases, with 19 bases left in between. The CDR3 extends over 15 amino acids. The CDR3 spells CASSLDQVPGVLYTF. The CDR3 DNA sequence: TGTGCCAGCAGCTTGGATCAGGTGCCAGGCGTTCTCTACACCTTC.

The rearrangement links TRBV1 to TRBJ2-1; no DNA check was done on the table's D call, TRBD1. TRBV1 is shown as a pseudogene. This CDR3 has 15 amino acids. The CDR3 DNA reads TGCACCAGCAGCCATCCTAGCAGGGGGACCAATGAGCAGTTCTTC. Translated: CTSSHPSRGTNEQFF.

This chain's CDR3 is CASSFRRGGTYEQYF. Here the CDR3 DNA reads TGTGCCAGCAGTTTCCGCCGGGGGGGAACCTACGAGCAGTACTTC. The rearrangement links TRBV6-6 to TRBJ2-7; 8 nucleotides agree with TRBD2. This CDR3 spans 15 amino acids. The J segment lost 2 bases and the V segment lost 4 bases, leaving 7 bases of the junction unmatched. Germline V gene data show CDR1 as MNHNY and CDR2 as SVGAGI (reference sequence).

The chain joins TRBV29-1 to TRBJ2-4; perhaps TRBD2 as D (5 bases). The CDR3 extends over 17 amino acids. Deletions cut 4 bases from V and 0 bases from J, with 19 bases between. Germline CDR1 and CDR2: SQVTM and ANQGSEA. CDR3 protein: CSVGRYEGDLAKNIQYF. CDR3 in DNA: TGCAGCGTTGGCCGATATGAGGGAGACCTAGCCAAAAACATTCAGTACTTC.

This chain links TRBV14 with TRBJ2-5; D uncertain. CDR1 is SGHDN and CDR2 is FVKESK in the germline V gene. This CDR3 comprises 13 residues. Trimming left V 3 bases short and J 7 bases short, with 12 bases between. For the CDR3, the DNA is TGTGCCAGCAGCCAGGCCTCCCCCATGACCCAGTACTTC. Its translation: CASSQASPMTQYF.

The V call is TRBV2, the J call TRBJ1-1; 7 bases align to TRBD1. J gave up 6 bases and V 4 bases, and 5 bases lay outside the gene matches. The CDR3 is 13 amino acids. Germline V CDR1 and CDR2: SNHLY, FYNNEI. The CDR3 nucleotides are TGTGCCAGCAGTGGACAGGGATACCCTGAAGCTTTCTTT. Its protein is CASSGQGYPEAFF.

This clone has ten or more counts. The chain recombines TRBV18 with TRBJ1-1, with a weak D call TRBD1 (6 bases). Trimming removed 1 base from V and 2 bases from J, with 14 bases in between. This CDR3 contains 16 residues. Germline CDR1 reads KGHSH; CDR2 reads LQKENI. CDR3 region: CASSPQGQGSNTEAFF. In DNA, the CDR3 is TGTGCCAGCTCACCACAGGGCCAGGGGTCTAACACTGAAGCTTTCTTT.

This clone was counted a few times. This rearrangement joins TRBV5-1 to TRBJ2-3; TRBD2 might be the D (7 bases). This CDR3 region has 16 residues. Trimming stripped 3 bases from V and 1 base from J, with 15 bases between. CDR1 SGHRS and CDR2 YFSETQ come from the germline V gene. Here the CDR3 reads CASSSDGGPGTDTQYF. In nucleotides, the CDR3 is TGCGCCAGCAGCTCGGACGGGGGGCCGGGCACAGATACGCAGTATTTT.

The chain employs TRBV18 and TRBJ1-2, with 9 bases fitting TRBD1. Losses at the gene ends were 4 bases for V and 0 bases for J; bases not matched to a gene: 6. Germline V CDR1 and CDR2: KGHSH, LQKENI. The CDR3 contains 16 residues. The CDR3 reads CASSQGTGRANYGYTF. In DNA form, the CDR3 reads TGTGCCAGCTCACAAGGGACAGGGCGAGCTAACTATGGCTACACCTTC.

The rearrangement uses TRBV27 and TRBJ2-7; 7 bases agree with TRBD2. This CDR3 is built from 14 residues. V shed 6 bases, J shed 1 base, and the junction held 6 bases outside the gene matches. Germline lookup yields CDR1 MNHEY and CDR2 SMNVEV (reference sequence). The CDR3 DNA reads TGTGCCAGCAGAAAGCGGGATGGGTCCTACGAGCAGTACTTC. This gives the protein CASRKRDGSYEQYF.

This sequence joins TRBV29-1 and TRBJ2-7; D gene uncertain. Per germline, CDR1 SQVTM and CDR2 ANQGSEA. V lost 7 bases to trimming and J lost 4 bases, with 17 bases between them. The CDR3 length is 13 residues. CDR3 sequence (DNA): TGCAGCGCTCGTTATGCAGGTGGTTACGAGCAGTACTTC. This codes for CSARYAGGYEQYF.

The V and J genes are TRBV6-5 and TRBJ2-3; D might be TRBD1 (6 bases). This CDR3 is 15 amino acids long. Germline CDR1 and CDR2: MNHEY and SVGAGI. Trimming shortened V by 2 bases and J by 0 bases, and 9 bases separated the two germline ends. CDR3 in DNA: TGTGCCAGCAGTTACCTTACAGGGAGCACAGATACGCAGTATTTT. Its protein product is CASSYLTGSTDTQYF.

This clone was observed a few times. As DNA, the CDR3 is TGTGCCAGCAGCAACGACAGGGGGCGGGACAATGAGCAGTTCTTC. Protein: CASSNDRGRDNEQFF. J is TRBJ2-1 and V is TRBV27; 10 bases are a match to TRBD1. With 6 bases clipped from V and 5 bases from J, the junction kept 7 bases outside the gene matches. The CDR3 has 15 residues. Germline V gene sequence: CDR1 MNHEY, CDR2 SMNVEV (reference sequence).

The V call is TRBV28, the J call TRBJ2-4; 8 positions match TRBD1. Trimming at V came to 5 bases and at J to 7 bases, leaving 7 bases not matched to a gene. This CDR3 region has 14 residues. Per germline, CDR1 MDHEN and CDR2 SYDVKM. The CDR3 here is CASSLTGARNIQYF. The CDR3 bases are TGTGCCAGCAGTCTGACAGGGGCAAGGAACATTCAGTACTTC.

The rearrangement uses TRBV6-5 and TRBJ1-5; D remains ambiguous. CDR3 length equals 13 residues. CDR1 MNHEY and CDR2 SVGAGI come from the germline V gene. V lost 6 bases and J lost 3, with 9 bases in between. This CDR3 is CASSASVNQPQHF. CDR3 nucleotide sequence: TGTGCCAGCAGCGCCTCGGTCAATCAGCCCCAGCATTTT.